What follows are 10 T cell receptor beta chains derived from one specimen sequenced in a study of blood T cell repertoires in COVID-19. This table comes from immunoSEQ multiplex PCR, and its TCRdb copy is limited to in-frame clones, with some not included. The table includes about 320,000 clones, approximately 90% detected once. Sequenced sample: PBMCs or T cells enriched from blood (not recorded which). All receptors come from a woman aged 18-29 years who had recovered from COVID-19.

V is TRBV6-5 and J is TRBJ1-5, with D possibly being TRBD1 (5 bases). Germline V gene sequence: CDR1 MNHEY, CDR2 SVGAGI. This CDR3 is 14 amino acids long. V lost 0 bases and J lost 6, with 9 bases in between. This chain's CDR3 is CASSYSQGFQPQHF. The CDR3 DNA reads TGTGCCAGCAGTTACTCGCAGGGATTTCAGCCCCAGCATTTT.

This sequence joins TRBV5-1 and TRBJ2-1; tentative D call: TRBD2 (6 bases). CDR3 length equals 15 residues. The germline CDR1 and CDR2 sequences are SGHRS and YFSETQ. Trimming took off 6 bases at V and 9 bases at J, with 22 bases between the two ends. The CDR3 spells CASTESRLEIGEQFF. The CDR3 DNA is TGCGCCAGCACCGAATCCAGACTAGAGATTGGTGAGCAGTTCTTC.

This clone was counted once. V is TRBV7-2 and J is TRBJ2-7; D might be TRBD1 (5 bases). Trimming took 2 bases from V and 5 from J, leaving 10 bases between them. The CDR3 is 13 amino acids. From germline, CDR1 is SGHTA and CDR2 FQGNSA. CDR3 region: CASSLQGINEQYF. In nucleotides, the CDR3 is TGTGCCAGCAGCTTACAGGGAATTAACGAGCAGTACTTC. Looking up the rest from reference TRBV7-2 and TRBJ2-7 gives the full variable domain: GAGVSQSPSNKVTEKGKDVELRCDPISGHTALYWYRQSLGQGLEFLIYFQGNSAPDKSGLPSDRFSAERTGGSVSTLTIQRTQQEDSAVYLCASSLQGINEQYFGPGTRLTVT.

This chain links TRBV24-1 with TRBJ1-1; D gene uncertain. V was pared by 3 bases and J by 5 bases, with 9 bases between. Per germline, CDR1 KGHDR and CDR2 SFDVKD. This CDR3 comprises 13 residues. This CDR3 reads CATSDPEETEAFF. CDR3 DNA: TGTGCCACCAGTGATCCGGAGGAGACTGAAGCTTTCTTT.

This clone was detected once. The chain carries TRBV5-8 and TRBJ1-1; TRBD1 might be the D (5 bases). CDR1 and CDR2 from the germline V gene are SGHTS and YDEGEE. The CDR3 is 17 residues long. V lost 2 bases to trimming and J lost 0 bases, with 17 bases between them. CDR3 loop: CASSFAREVLMNTEAFF. The CDR3 region has the DNA TGTGCCAGCAGCTTCGCCAGGGAGGTGCTAATGAACACTGAAGCTTTCTTT. The whole variable domain, filled in from reference TRBV5-8 and TRBJ1-1, reads EAGVTQSPTHLIKTRGQQATLRCSPISGHTSVYWYQQALGLGLQFLLWYDEGEERNRGNFPPRFSGRQFPNYSSELNVNALELEDSALYLCASSFAREVLMNTEAFFGQGTRLTVV.

The chain combines TRBV27 with TRBJ2-1; no firm D call. The germline CDR1 and CDR2 sequences are MNHEY and SMNVEV (reference sequence). V was trimmed by 3 bases and J by 5 bases, leaving 8 bases between them. The CDR3 has 13 residues. CDR3 coding DNA: TGTGCCAGCAGTTTGTCCGTAAACAATGAGCAGTTCTTC. This gives the protein CASSLSVNNEQFF.

This chain connects TRBV9 to TRBJ1-4; D gene unclear. Per the germline V gene, CDR1 is SGDLS and CDR2 is YYNGEE. Trimming left V 0 bases short and J 4 bases short, with 7 bases between. This CDR3 has 14 residues. The CDR3 DNA sequence: TGTGCCAGCAGCGTAGATCCGGTTAATGAAAAACTGTTTTTT. Its translation: CASSVDPVNEKLFF.

The J gene is TRBJ1-1, the V gene TRBV7-8, with 7 bases fitting TRBD1. Germline V gives CDR1 SGHVS, CDR2 FQNEAQ. The CDR3 totals 13 residues. Losses at the gene ends were 5 bases for V and 5 bases for J; bases not matched to a gene: 5. CDR3 region: CASSRGQPTEAFF. The CDR3 DNA is TGTGCCAGCAGCAGGGGACAGCCTACTGAAGCTTTCTTT.

The rearrangement joins TRBV28 to TRBJ2-1; 12 nucleotides match TRBD2. The germline V gene has CDR1 MDHEN and CDR2 SYDVKM. The CDR3 runs 14 residues. V gave up 5 bases and J gave up 5 bases; unmatched junction bases: 1. This CDR3 is CASSRLAGDNEQFF. The CDR3 bases are TGTGCCAGCAGTCGACTAGCGGGGGACAATGAGCAGTTCTTC. Filled out from reference TRBV28 and TRBJ2-1, the complete variable domain reads DVKVTQSSRYLVKRTGEKVFLECVQDMDHENMFWYRQDPGLGLRLIYFSYDVKMKEKGDIPEGYSVSREKKERFSLILESASTNQTSMYLCASSRLAGDNEQFFGPGTRLTVL.

The gene calls are TRBV25-1 and TRBJ1-2; a possible D gene is TRBD1 (5 bases). V gave up 2 bases and J gave up 3 bases, with 10 bases separating them. Germline values: CDR1 MGHDK, CDR2 SYGVNS. The CDR3 sequence is 14 residues long. The CDR3 region has the DNA TGTGCCAGCAGTGAAGTGGGGCAGCACTATGGCTACACCTTC. Protein: CASSEVGQHYGYTF.